This TCR beta chain emerged from a study of blood T cell repertoires in COVID-19. Study-level background: Both acute and convalescent COVID-19 samples were obtained from the United States, Italy and Spain.

V dropped 1 base and J dropped 6; count of bases not matched to a gene: 9. Looked up from germline, CDR1 is SGDLS and CDR2 is YYNGEE. The CDR3 sequence is 17 residues long. The data were produced by immunoSEQ multiplex PCR, yet TCRdb's version contains in-frame clones alone and is incomplete. The profile covers fewer than 120,000 clones, with over 60% appearing a single time and around 4% taken by the ten largest. The chain couples TRBV9 to TRBJ1-6; 8 bases agree with TRBD1. The sequencing sample was made of peripheral blood. This clonotype originated in a woman aged 80 or over with acute or convalescent COVID-19. Written as DNA, the CDR3 is TGTGCCAGCAGCGTATCACAGGGGGATAGGCCTAATTCACCCCTCCACTTT. It specifies CASSVSQGDRPNSPLHF. Together with reference TRBV9 and TRBJ1-6, the CDR3 gives the full variable domain: DSGVTQTPKHLITATGQRVTLRCSPRSGDLSVYWYQQSLDQGLQFLIQYYNGEERAKGNILERFSAQQFPDLHSELNLSSLELGDSALYFCASSVSQGDRPNSPLHFGNGTRLTVT.